This T cell receptor beta chain was profiled in a study of T cells in Graves' hyperthyroidism and ophthalmopathy (dated by TCRdb to the late 2010s). Regarding the study in general: Peripheral blood samples were taken at the time of initial diagnosis, prior to any treatment. To identify distinguishing TCR V-J signatures, a discovery cohort of 90 to 100 patients was used, comprising 43 with Graves' ophthalmopathy and approximately 57 with stable Graves' hyperthyroidism. Prospective prediction of ophthalmopathy was tested in an independent validation cohort of fewer than 20 hyperthyroidism patients and some 17 patients who later progressed to ophthalmopathy. The roughly 94 discovery patients were randomly divided into training and test sets at a 7:3 ratio. Thyroid tissue and blood T-cell repertoires from six Graves' hyperthyroidism patients were also compared in the study. After sampling, hyperthyroidism patients received methimazole starting at 30 mg daily, and ophthalmopathy patients received high-dose intravenous methylprednisolone. TCR Vbeta CDR3 sequencing of fewer than 150 peripheral blood samples (under 45 ophthalmopathy, roughly 74 hyperthyroidism and around 17 progressor patients) is reported in the paper. Overall results and qualifications from the work: Most expanded thyroid clonotypes (frequency above 0.001) were also detected in blood, suggesting blood repertoires may reflect thyroid immune responses. No statistical method was used to set the sample size in advance, and investigators knew the group allocation. During validation, the model predicted progression to ophthalmopathy a median of about 6.5 months ahead of onset, with approximately 71% sensitivity and 72% to 80% specificity. In cross-validation, a model built on a 13 V-J signature told ophthalmopathy apart from stable hyperthyroidism with approximately 90% sensitivity and around 83% specificity, and in testing the same model reached 80%/75%.

The TCR beta CDR3 regions were amplified from RNA transcripts. A first-round RT-PCR of the TCR CDR3 used the HTBI primer set with the Qiagen OneStep RT-PCR kit. The libraries were constructed in a second round of multiplex PCR and then size-selected and purified. The libraries were sequenced on an Illumina HiSeq2000 using paired-end 100 bp reads. The paper's data handling went like this. SOAPnuke was used to process the raw data, throwing out any read that contained adapters or uncalled bases, had a mean Phred below 15, or lacked an exact constant-primer or identifier match. High-quality paired reads were merged using COPE v1.2.5, and each unique nucleotide sequence was defined as a clonotype. MiTCR v1.1 was used to align clonotypes to the IMGT TRBV, TRBD and TRBJ reference segments. The analysis included only V-J combinations with a frequency above 0.0001, which together covered over 98% of the repertoires. A TCS score was defined as the ratio of F50 (clonal expansion) to E x V (chaos), with BLOSUM62-based TCRdist applied between CDR3 peptides within each V-J. Welch's t-statistics and random forest reduced around 520 V-J features to 13, which were used in a naive Bayes classifier (R e1071). TCRdb reprocessed the public reads (quality trimming at Q25 with fastp, clone calling with MiXCR) and kept in-frame beta chains. For every CDR3 protein sequence, its rows merge into one entry that carries the most common genes and DNA. TCRdb's processing, not the authors' own work, is the source of the V and J calls. The sample has about 590,000 distinct CDR3 sequences on record, 14% of them singletons. More than 6% of the sample is held by the ten biggest clonotypes.

This clonotype has only a few counts. Its antigen remains undetermined. Base qualities are not at hand, and no much larger clone is one base apart. Moderately to severely active disease, a Clinical Activity Score of at least 3, a NOSPECS grade of at least 4, and a duration under 3 months were present in ophthalmopathy patients. Patients with uncontrolled infections, other autoimmune diseases, pregnancy or lactation were excluded. Diagnoses relied on clinical symptoms, serum thyroxine and TRAb, thyroid ultrasound and orbital computed tomography. PBMCs were separated from roughly 10 ml of fresh peripheral blood using Ficoll-Paque density gradient centrifugation. Total RNA was extracted using Trizol reagent, and RNA quality was assessed on an Agilent 2100 Bioanalyzer. From its cysteine to its phenylalanine, the CDR3 spans 19 amino acids. The entry retains the CDR3 DNA only, 57 bases that are in frame from base 1. The junction shows trimming of 6 bases on V and 3 bases on J, plus 27 bases between the germline ends. The germline V gene specifies MNHEY as CDR1 and SVGEGT as CDR2.

Here the chain combines TRBV6-2 or TRBV6-3 and TRBJ1-5; TRBD1 could be the D gene, as 5 bases match. Material for sequencing was blood. This TCR came from a woman under 30 with Graves' ophthalmopathy. In nucleotides, the sequence is TGTGCCAGCAGCCGCGCTTATTCCGACTCCGGGACCCACAATCAGCCCCAGCATTTT. Its protein is CASSRAYSDSGTHNQPQHF.